This T cell receptor (beta chain) was obtained from a study of blood T cell repertoires in COVID-19. Clones were read by immunoSEQ multiplex PCR, and TCRdb kept only the in-frame ones, dropping some. The table shows around 80,000 clones, with about 70% occurring only once. This CDR3 region has 13 residues. Germline V lookup: CDR1 SGHAT, CDR2 FQNNGV. Trimming left V 9 bases short and J 6 bases short, with 17 bases between. The chain joins TRBV11-2 to TRBJ1-1; D possibly corresponds to TRBD1 (5 bases). The sample taken for sequencing was peripheral blood. This clonotype originated in a woman older than 75 with active or convalescent COVID-19. The CDR3: CASTRVSVAEAFF. In DNA form, the CDR3 reads TGTGCCAGTACCAGGGTTAGTGTAGCTGAAGCTTTCTTT.